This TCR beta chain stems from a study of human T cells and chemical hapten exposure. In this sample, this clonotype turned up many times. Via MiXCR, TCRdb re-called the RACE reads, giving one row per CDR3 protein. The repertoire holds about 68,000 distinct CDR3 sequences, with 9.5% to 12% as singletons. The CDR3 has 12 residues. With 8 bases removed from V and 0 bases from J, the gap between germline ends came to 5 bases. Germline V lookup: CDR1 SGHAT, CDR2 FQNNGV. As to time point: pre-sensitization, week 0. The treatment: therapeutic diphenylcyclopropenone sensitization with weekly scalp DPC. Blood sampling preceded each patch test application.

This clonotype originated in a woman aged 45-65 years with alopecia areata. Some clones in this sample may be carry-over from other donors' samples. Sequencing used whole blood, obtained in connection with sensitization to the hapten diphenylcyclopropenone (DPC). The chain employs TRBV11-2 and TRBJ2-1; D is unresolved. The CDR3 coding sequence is TGTGCCAGCTGTAGCTCCTACAATGAGCAGTTCTTC. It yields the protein CASCSSYNEQFF.